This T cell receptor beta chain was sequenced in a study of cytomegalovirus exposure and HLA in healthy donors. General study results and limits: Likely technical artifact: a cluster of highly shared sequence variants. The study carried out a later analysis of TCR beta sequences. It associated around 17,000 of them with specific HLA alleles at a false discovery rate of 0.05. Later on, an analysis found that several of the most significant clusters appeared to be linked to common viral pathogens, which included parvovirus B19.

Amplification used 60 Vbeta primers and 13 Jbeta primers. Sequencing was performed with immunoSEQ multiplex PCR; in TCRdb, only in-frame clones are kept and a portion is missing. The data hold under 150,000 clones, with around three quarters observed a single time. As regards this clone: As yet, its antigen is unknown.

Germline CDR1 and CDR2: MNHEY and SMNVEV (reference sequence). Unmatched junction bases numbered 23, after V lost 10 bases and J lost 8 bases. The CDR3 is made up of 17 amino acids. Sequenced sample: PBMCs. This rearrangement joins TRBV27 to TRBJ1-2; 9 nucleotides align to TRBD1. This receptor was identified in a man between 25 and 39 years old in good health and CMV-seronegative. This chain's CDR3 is CATVTRTGESGPEGYTF. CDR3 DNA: TGTGCCACCGTTACCAGGACAGGGGAAAGCGGTCCCGAGGGCTACACCTTC.